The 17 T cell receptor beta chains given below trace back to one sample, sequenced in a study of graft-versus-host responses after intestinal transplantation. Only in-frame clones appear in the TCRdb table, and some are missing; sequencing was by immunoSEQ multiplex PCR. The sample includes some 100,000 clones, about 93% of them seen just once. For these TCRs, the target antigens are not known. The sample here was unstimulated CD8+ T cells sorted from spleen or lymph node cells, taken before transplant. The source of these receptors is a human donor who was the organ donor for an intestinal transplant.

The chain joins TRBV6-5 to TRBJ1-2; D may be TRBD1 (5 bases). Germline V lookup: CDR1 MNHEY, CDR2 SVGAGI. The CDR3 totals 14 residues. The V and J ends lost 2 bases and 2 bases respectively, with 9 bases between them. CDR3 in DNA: TGTGCCAGCAGTTACGGCTCAGGGAACTATGGCTACACCTTC. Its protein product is CASSYGSGNYGYTF.

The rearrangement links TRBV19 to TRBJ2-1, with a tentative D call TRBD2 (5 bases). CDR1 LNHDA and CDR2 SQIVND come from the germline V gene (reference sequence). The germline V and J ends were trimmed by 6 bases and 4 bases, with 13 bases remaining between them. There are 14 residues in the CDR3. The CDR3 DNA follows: TGTGCCAGTAGAGTGGGAGAAGGGTACAATGAGCAGTTCTTC. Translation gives CASRVGEGYNEQFF.

The CDR3: CASRAGGIYTEAFF. CDR3 DNA sequence: TGTGCCAGCAGGGCAGGGGGTATTTACACTGAAGCTTTCTTT. This rearrangement joins TRBV7-6 to TRBJ1-1, with 7 bases fitting TRBD1. The CDR3 runs 14 residues. Germline V gene data show CDR1 as SGHVS and CDR2 as FNYEAQ. V dropped 6 bases and J dropped 3; count of bases not matched to a gene: 7.

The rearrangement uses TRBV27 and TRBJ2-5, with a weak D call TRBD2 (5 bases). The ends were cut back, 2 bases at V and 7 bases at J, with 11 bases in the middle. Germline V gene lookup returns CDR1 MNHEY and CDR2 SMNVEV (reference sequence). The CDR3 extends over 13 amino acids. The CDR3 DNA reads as TGTGCCAGCAGTTTAGGAGGTACGATGACCCAGTACTTC. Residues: CASSLGGTMTQYF.

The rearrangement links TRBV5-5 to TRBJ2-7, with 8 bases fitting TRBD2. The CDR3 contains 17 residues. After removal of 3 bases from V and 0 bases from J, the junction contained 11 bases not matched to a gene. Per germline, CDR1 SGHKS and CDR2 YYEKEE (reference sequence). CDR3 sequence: CASSWISGRRSSYEQYF. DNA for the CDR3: TGTGCCAGCAGCTGGATAAGCGGGAGAAGGAGCTCCTACGAGCAGTACTTC.

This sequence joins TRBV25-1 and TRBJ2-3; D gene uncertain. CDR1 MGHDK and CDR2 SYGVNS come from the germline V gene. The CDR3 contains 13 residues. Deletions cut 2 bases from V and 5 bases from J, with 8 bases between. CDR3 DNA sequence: TGTGCCAGCAGTGAAACCGAGTTAGATACGCAGTATTTT. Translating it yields CASSETELDTQYF. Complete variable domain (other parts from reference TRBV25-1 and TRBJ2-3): EADIYQTPRYLVIGTGKKITLECSQTMGHDKMYWYQQDPGMELHLIHYSYGVNSTEKGDLSSESTVSRIRTEHFPLTLESARPSHTSQYLCASSETELDTQYFGPGTRLTVL.

Here the CDR3 DNA reads TGTGCCAGCCTTCTAGGCGCGGGGCCCCTCGAGCAGTACTTC. Its protein is CASLLGAGPLEQYF. The gene calls are TRBV7-8 and TRBJ2-7; maybe TRBD2 (6 bases). Germline V gene sequence: CDR1 SGHVS, CDR2 FQNEAQ. The CDR3 is 14 amino acids. V dropped 8 bases and J dropped 6 bases, with 20 bases sitting between them.

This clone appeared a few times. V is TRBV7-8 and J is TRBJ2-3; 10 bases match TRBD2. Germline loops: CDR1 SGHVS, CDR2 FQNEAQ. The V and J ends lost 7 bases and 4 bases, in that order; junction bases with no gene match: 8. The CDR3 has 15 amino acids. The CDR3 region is CASTELGLAADTQYF. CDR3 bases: TGTGCCAGCACCGAACTTGGACTAGCGGCAGATACGCAGTATTTT.

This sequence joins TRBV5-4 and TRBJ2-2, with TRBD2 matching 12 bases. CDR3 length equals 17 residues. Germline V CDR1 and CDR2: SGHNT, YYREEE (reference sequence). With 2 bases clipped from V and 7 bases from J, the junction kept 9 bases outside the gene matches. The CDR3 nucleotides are TGTGCCAGCAGCTTCGGACTAGCGGGACATTGGGGCGGGGAGCTGTTTTTT. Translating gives CASSFGLAGHWGGELFF.

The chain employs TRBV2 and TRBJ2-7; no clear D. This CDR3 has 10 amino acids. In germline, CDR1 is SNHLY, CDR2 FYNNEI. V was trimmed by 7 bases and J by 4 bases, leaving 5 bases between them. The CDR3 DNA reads TGTGCCAGCATGAGGTACGAGCAGTACTTC. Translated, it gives CASMRYEQYF.

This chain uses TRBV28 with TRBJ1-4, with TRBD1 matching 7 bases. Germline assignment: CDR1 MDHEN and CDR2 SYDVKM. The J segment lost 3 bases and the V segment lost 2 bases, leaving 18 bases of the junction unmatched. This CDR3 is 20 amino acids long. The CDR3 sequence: CASSLPGTVGLWGSNEKLFF. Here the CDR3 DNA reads TGTGCCAGCAGTTTACCTGGGACAGTCGGTTTGTGGGGTTCTAATGAAAAACTGTTTTTT.

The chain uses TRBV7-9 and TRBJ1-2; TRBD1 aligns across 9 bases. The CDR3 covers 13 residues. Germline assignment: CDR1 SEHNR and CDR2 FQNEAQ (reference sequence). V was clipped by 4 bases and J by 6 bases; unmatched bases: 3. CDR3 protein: CASSSTGGDGYTF. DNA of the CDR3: TGTGCCAGCAGCTCGACAGGGGGGGATGGCTACACCTTC.

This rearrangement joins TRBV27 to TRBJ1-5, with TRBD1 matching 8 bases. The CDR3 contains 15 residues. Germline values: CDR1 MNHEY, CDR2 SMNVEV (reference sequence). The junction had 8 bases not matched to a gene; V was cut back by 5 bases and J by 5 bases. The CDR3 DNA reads TGTGCCAGCAGTGCAGGGACAGGCGTTTATCAGCCCCAGCATTTT. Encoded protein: CASSAGTGVYQPQHF.

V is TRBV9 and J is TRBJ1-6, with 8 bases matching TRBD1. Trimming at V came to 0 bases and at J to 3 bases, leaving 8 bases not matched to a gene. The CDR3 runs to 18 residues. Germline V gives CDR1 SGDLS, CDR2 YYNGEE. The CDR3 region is CASSVGPLGQGYNSPLHF. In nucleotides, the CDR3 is TGTGCCAGCAGCGTAGGGCCCCTCGGACAGGGCTATAATTCACCCCTCCACTTT.

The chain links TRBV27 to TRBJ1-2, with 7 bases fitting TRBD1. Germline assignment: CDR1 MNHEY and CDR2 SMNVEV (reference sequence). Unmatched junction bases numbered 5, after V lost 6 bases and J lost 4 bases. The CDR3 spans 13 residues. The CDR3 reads CASSFRDSYGYTF. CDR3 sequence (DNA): TGTGCCAGCAGCTTCCGGGACAGCTATGGCTACACCTTC.

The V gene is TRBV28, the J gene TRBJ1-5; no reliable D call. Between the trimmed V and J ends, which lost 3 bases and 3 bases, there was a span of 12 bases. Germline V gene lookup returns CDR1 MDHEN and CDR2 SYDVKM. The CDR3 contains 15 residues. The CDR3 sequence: CASSLVWQNNQPQHF. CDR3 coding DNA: TGTGCCAGCAGTTTGGTGTGGCAGAACAATCAGCCCCAGCATTTT.

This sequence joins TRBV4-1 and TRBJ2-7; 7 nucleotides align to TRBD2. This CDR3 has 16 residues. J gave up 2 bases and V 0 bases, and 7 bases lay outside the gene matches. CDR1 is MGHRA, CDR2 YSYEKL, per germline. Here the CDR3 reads CASSQDGREKAYEQYF. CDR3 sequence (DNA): TGCGCCAGCAGCCAAGATGGGCGGGAGAAGGCCTACGAGCAGTACTTC.